A selection of T cell receptor beta chains follows, all from one sample in a study of shared clonotypes between healthy human individuals. Profiling relied on immunoSEQ multiplex PCR, and the TCRdb table lists in-frame clones only, not all of them. Of 110,000 or so clones listed, about 67% are singletons. Input material: memory CD8+ T cells sorted from blood. The origin of the receptors is a woman aged 30 to 39 in good health. CDR3s include the opening cysteine and the closing phenylalanine or tryptophan. A D gene is named only where the DNA matches it firmly. Expanded clones get a size class; other rows say once, few or many, or leave the size out.

clone_size d_call j_call v_call cdr3_aa cdr3_nt
few TRBD2 TRBJ2-1 TRBV19 CASSIRLAGIHEQFF TGTGCCAGTAGTATTAGACTAGCGGGAATACATGAGCAGTTCTTC
once TRBD2 TRBJ2-7 TRBV5-1 CASSLQLAATYEQYF TGCGCCAGCAGCTTGCAGCTAGCGGCCACCTACGAGCAGTACTTC
once TRBD1 TRBJ2-1 TRBV7-9 CASSAWDRNNEQFF TGTGCCAGCAGCGCATGGGACAGAAACAATGAGCAGTTCTTC
few TRBD1 TRBJ1-2 TRBV10-2 CASLQPGQTNYGYTF TGCGCCAGCCTACAGCCGGGACAGACAAACTATGGCTACACCTTC
- TRBD1 TRBJ2-7 TRBV25-1 CASSESGTGYSYEQYF TGTGCCAGCAGTGAATCCGGGACAGGGTATTCCTACGAGCAGTACTTC
- - TRBJ2-1 TRBV7-2 CASAIGSRLYNEQFF TGTGCCAGCGCGATCGGGAGTAGGCTCTACAATGAGCAGTTCTTC
once TRBD1 TRBJ1-4 TRBV9 CASSPTGQSYEKLFF TGTGCCAGCAGCCCAACGGGACAGAGCTATGAAAAACTGTTTTTT
- - TRBJ2-7 TRBV11-2 CASSSSSYEQYF TGTGCCAGCAGCTCTTCCTCCTACGAGCAGTACTTC
- TRBD1 TRBJ2-7 TRBV23-1 CASGGTGDSYEQYF TGCGCCAGCGGGGGGACAGGCGACTCCTACGAGCAGTACTTC
many - TRBJ1-5 TRBV7-9 CASSLYGNSNQPQHF TGTGCCAGCAGCTTATATGGTAATAGCAATCAGCCCCAGCATTTT
- - TRBJ1-1 TRBV4-2 CASSLDFLEAFF TGTGCCAGCAGTCTGGACTTTCTAGAAGCTTTCTTT
- TRBD2 TRBJ2-3 TRBV9 CASSVGGGSDTQYF TGTGCCAGCAGCGTAGGAGGCGGGAGCGATACGCAGTATTTT